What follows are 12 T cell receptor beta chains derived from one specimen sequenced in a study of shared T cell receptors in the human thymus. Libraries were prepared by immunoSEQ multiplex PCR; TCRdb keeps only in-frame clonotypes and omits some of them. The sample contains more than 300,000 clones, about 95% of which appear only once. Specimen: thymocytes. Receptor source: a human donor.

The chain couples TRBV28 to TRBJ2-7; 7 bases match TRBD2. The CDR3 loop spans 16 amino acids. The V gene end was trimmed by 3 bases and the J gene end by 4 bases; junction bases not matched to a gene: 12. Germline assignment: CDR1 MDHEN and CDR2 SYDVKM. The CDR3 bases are TGTGCCAGCAGTTTTCGAGAGGAGTGGCGGGAGTACGAGCAGTACTTC. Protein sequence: CASSFREEWREYEQYF.

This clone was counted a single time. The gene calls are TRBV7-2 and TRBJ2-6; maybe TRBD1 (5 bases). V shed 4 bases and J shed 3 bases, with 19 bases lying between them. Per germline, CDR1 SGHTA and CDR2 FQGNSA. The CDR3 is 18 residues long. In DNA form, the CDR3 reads TGTGCCAGCAGCTCCCGTGTAGGGGATGCTTGTGGGGCCAACGTCCTGACTTTC. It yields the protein CASSSRVGDACGANVLTF.

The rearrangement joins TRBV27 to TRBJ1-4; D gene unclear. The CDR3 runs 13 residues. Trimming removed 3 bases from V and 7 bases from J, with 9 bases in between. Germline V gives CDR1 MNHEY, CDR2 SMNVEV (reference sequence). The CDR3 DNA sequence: TGTGCCAGCAGTTTCAAGATGTGTGAAAAACTGTTTTTT. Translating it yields CASSFKMCEKLFF. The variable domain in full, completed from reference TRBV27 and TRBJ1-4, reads EAQVTQNPRYLITVTGKKLTVTCSQNMNHEYMSWYRQDPGLGLRQIYYSMNVEVTDKGDVPEGYKVSRKEKRNFPLILESPSPNQTSLYFCASSFKMCEKLFFGSGTQLSVL.

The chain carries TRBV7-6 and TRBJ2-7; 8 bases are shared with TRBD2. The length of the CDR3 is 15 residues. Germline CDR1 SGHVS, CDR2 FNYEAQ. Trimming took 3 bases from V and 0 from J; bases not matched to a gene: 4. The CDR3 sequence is CASSFYGRDSYEQYF. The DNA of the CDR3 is TGTGCCAGCAGCTTTTACGGGAGGGACTCCTACGAGCAGTACTTC.

In nucleotides, the CDR3 is TGTGCCAGCAGCCAACGCGTCATGAACACTGAAGCTTTCTTT. Residues: CASSQRVMNTEAFF. The chain joins TRBV9 to TRBJ1-1; D remains unclear. The CDR3 runs to 14 residues. V was cut by 4 bases and J by 0 bases, with 10 bases left in between. Germline assignment: CDR1 SGDLS and CDR2 YYNGEE.

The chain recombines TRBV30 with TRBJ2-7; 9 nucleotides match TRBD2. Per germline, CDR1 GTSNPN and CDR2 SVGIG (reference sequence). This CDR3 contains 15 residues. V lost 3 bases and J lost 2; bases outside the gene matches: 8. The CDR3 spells CAWRASPSGAYEQYF. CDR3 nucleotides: TGTGCCTGGAGGGCATCCCCTAGCGGGGCCTACGAGCAGTACTTC.

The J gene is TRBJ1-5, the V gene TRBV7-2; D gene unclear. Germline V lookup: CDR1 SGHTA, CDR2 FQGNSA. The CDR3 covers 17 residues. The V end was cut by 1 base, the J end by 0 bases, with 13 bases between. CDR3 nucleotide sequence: TGTGCCAGCAGCTTAGAGGCCCAGCCAGATAGCAATCAGCCCCAGCATTTT. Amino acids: CASSLEAQPDSNQPQHF.

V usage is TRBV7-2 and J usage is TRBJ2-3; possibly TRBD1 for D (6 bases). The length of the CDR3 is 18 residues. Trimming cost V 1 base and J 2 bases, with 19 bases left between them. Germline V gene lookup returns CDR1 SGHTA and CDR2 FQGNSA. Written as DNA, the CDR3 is TGTGCCAGCAGCTTAGGACCCCACAGGGATTCTGTCACAGATACGCAGTATTTT. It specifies CASSLGPHRDSVTDTQYF.

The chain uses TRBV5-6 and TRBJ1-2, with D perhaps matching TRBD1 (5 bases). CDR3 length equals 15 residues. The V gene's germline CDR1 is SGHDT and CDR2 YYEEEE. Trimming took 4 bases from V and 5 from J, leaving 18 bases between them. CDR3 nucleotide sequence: TGTGCCAGCAGCCCTGGACTCATAAGGGGATATGGCTACACCTTC. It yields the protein CASSPGLIRGYGYTF.

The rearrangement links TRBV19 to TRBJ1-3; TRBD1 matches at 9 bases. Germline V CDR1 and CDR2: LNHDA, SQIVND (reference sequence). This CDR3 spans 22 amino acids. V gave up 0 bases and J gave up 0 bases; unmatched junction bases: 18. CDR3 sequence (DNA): TGTGCCAGTAGTATAGATAGTAGGGGACAGGGTGCCGTCTTACTCTCTGGAAACACCATATATTTT. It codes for CASSIDSRGQGAVLLSGNTIYF.

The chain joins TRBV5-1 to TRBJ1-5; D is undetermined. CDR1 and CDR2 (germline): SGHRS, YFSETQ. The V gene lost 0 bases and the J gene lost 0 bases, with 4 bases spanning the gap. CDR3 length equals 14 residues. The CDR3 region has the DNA TGCGCCAGCAGCTTGGGGTATAGCAATCAGCCCCAGCATTTT. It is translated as CASSLGYSNQPQHF.

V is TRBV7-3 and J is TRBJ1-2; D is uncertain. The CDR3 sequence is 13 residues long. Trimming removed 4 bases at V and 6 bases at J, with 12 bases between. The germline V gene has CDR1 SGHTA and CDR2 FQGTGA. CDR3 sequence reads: CASSSSLGDGYTF. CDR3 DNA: TGTGCCAGCAGCTCAAGTCTCGGGGATGGCTACACCTTC.